This TCR beta chain was recorded in a study of T cell responses to AZD1222 COVID-19 vaccine. Trimming cost V 6 bases and J 5 bases, with 14 bases left between them. There are 14 residues in the CDR3. The germline CDR1 and CDR2 sequences are MNHEY and SMNVEV (reference sequence). Some clones are missing from TCRdb's copy, which holds only in-frame ones; the method was immunoSEQ multiplex PCR. The data contain approximately 190,000 clones, 85% to 95% of them singletons. Source: peripheral blood, taken 28 days after the second dose of the MenACWY control vaccine. The receptor comes from an adult who received the MenACWY meningococcal vaccine as a control. This chain links TRBV27 with TRBJ2-1, with D perhaps matching TRBD2 (6 bases). The CDR3 is CASRFSRGDNEQFF. CDR3 nucleotides: TGTGCCAGCAGGTTTTCGCGGGGAGACAATGAGCAGTTCTTC.